This TCR beta chain was captured in a study of T-cell reconstitution after alpha-beta-depleted transplantation in children. Study-wide points: There were some patients whose high TCRbeta diversity at day 60 came from surviving recipient T cells and thymic progenitors. The study reportedly traced alpha-beta T cells about two months after transplant to several hundred expanded graft clones. Newly produced T cells mostly provided counts and TCRbeta diversity after one year, as hyperexpanded clones declined.

In regard to this clonotype: Antigen unknown.

Trimming pared 9 bases from V and 7 bases from J, leaving 12 bases between. CDR3 length: 11 amino acids. Germline CDR1 MDHEN, CDR2 SYDVKM. For TCRbeta, the library was prepared with unique molecular identifiers. TCRdb reanalysed the PCR reads using MiXCR and keeps one entry per CDR3 protein. The repertoire holds 350,000 to 500,000 distinct CDR3 sequences, with roughly two fifths as singletons. This TCR derives from a girl under 10 years old with aplastic anemia, due to receive a stem cell transplant. V usage is TRBV28 and J usage is TRBJ2-5; D is unclear. Sequencing used PBMCs, obtained before TCRalphabeta/CD19-depleted stem cell transplant. This chain's CDR3 is CASATLVTQYF. CDR3 coding DNA: TGTGCCAGTGCAACTCTAGTGACCCAGTACTTC. Together with reference TRBV28 and TRBJ2-5, the CDR3 gives the full variable domain: DVKVTQSSRYLVKRTGEKVFLECVQDMDHENMFWYRQDPGLGLRLIYFSYDVKMKEKGDIPEGYSVSREKKERFSLILESASTNQTSMYLCASATLVTQYFGPGTRLLVL.